Each of the 3 T cell receptor beta chains below was sequenced from the same sample in a study of shared clonotypes between healthy human individuals. Clones were sequenced by immunoSEQ multiplex PCR, and TCRdb holds only the in-frame ones, with some missing. The table records millions of clones, over 85% of them present only once. The source material was naive CD4+ T cells from PBMCs. As for subset: CD45RA+ positively selected. The receptors stem from a man aged 18 to 29 in good health. Some clones in this sample may be carry-over from other donors' samples.

A note on this clone: A far more abundant clone sits one base away, making this likely a read error. The identical CDR3 is also encoded by other nucleotide sequences in the sample. This chain links TRBV7-9 with TRBJ1-4; tentatively, D is TRBD1 (5 bases). The CDR3 covers 15 residues. Trimming took 4 bases from V and 0 from J, leaving 9 bases between them. Germline CDR1 SEHNR, CDR2 FQNEAQ (reference sequence). The CDR3 DNA follows: TGTGCCAGCAGCTCGCGACAGCCAACTAATGAAAAACTGTTTTTT. Protein sequence: CASSSRQPTNEKLFF. The full variable domain, rest sourced from reference TRBV7-9 and TRBJ1-4, is DTGVSQNPRHKITKRGQNVTFRCDPISEHNRLYWYRQTLGQGPEFLTYFQNEAQLEKSRLLSDRFSAERPKGSFSTLEIQRTEQGDSAMYLCASSSRQPTNEKLFFGSGTQLSVL.

Comment on this clone: At the DNA level, this CDR3 is encoded by other sequences in the same sample as well. The rearrangement joins TRBV28 to TRBJ1-5, with D hard to call. The CDR3 runs 13 residues. From germline, CDR1 is MDHEN and CDR2 SYDVKM. V gave up 5 bases and J gave up 1 base, with 6 bases separating them. DNA of the CDR3: TGTGCCAGCAGTGGAACCAGCAATCAGCCCCAGCATTTT. Translating gives CASSGTSNQPQHF.

This sequence joins TRBV6-4 and TRBJ2-1, with D possibly being TRBD2 (5 bases). The CDR3 is made up of 14 amino acids. V was trimmed by 6 bases and J by 3 bases, leaving 12 bases between them. Germline V CDR1 and CDR2: MRHNA, SNTAGT. In nucleotides, the CDR3 is TGTGCCAGCAGCGAACTAGGTGGCTACAATGAGCAGTTCTTC. Amino acids: CASSELGGYNEQFF.